Listed below are T cell receptor beta chains from one sample, sequenced in a study of shared clonotypes between healthy human individuals. Using immunoSEQ multiplex PCR, the repertoire was profiled, and TCRdb retains in-frame clones only, with some absent. This repertoire shows 2.3 million or so clones, approximately 95% found once; its top ten account for 0.35% to 0.45%. Sequencing used naive CD4+ T cells from PBMCs. The receptors here all came from a man between 18 and 35 years old in good health. Some clones in this sample may be carry-over from other donors' samples. CDR3s include the opening cysteine and the closing phenylalanine or tryptophan. The order of the fields is D gene, J gene, clone size, V gene, CDR3 protein, CDR3 DNA. The D gene is left open where the match is weak. Not every row has a clone size; where given, it reads once, few, many or a size class.

. | TRBJ2-1 | . | TRBV2 | CASGERAQYNEQFF | TGTGCCAGCGGGGAGCGGGCCCAATACAATGAGCAGTTCTTC
. | TRBJ2-7 | once | TRBV11-2 | CASSPGTQGEQYF | TGTGCCAGCAGCCCCGGGACACAGGGCGAGCAGTACTTC
. | TRBJ1-1 | . | TRBV28 | CASRRGRANTEAFF | TGTGCCAGCAGACGGGGACGGGCGAACACTGAAGCTTTCTTT
. | TRBJ2-1 | once | TRBV7-9 | CASSFGRNQLNEQFF | TGTGCCAGCAGCTTCGGACGAAATCAGCTCAATGAGCAGTTCTTC
TRBD2 | TRBJ2-5 | . | TRBV4-1 | CASSQDRSSGSRFQYF | TGCGCCAGCAGCCAAGATCGGTCTAGCGGGAGTCGGTTCCAGTACTTC
. | TRBJ1-5 | . | TRBV7-3 | CASSLAGGQPQHF | TGTGCCAGCAGCTTAGCGGGGGGTCAGCCCCAGCATTTT
TRBD1 | TRBJ1-5 | . | TRBV28 | CASSLRQGPQHF | TGTGCCAGCAGTTTACGACAGGGGCCCCAGCATTTT
TRBD2 | TRBJ2-1 | . | TRBV5-1 | CASSLELASNEQFF | TGCGCCAGCAGCTTGGAACTAGCGTCCAATGAGCAGTTCTTC
. | TRBJ2-4 | . | TRBV6-5 | CASSYSPALAKNIQYF | TGTGCCAGCAGTTACTCACCGGCTCTAGCCAAAAACATTCAGTACTTC
. | TRBJ2-2 | . | TRBV7-9 | CASSLVGDWTGELFF | TGTGCCAGCAGCTTAGTCGGGGATTGGACCGGGGAGCTGTTTTTT
TRBD2 | TRBJ2-5 | . | TRBV5-1 | CASTSGLVGETQYF | TGCGCCAGCACTTCGGGACTAGTAGGTGAGACCCAGTACTTC
. | TRBJ2-1 | . | TRBV5-1 | CASSLGDPDNEQFF | TGCGCCAGCAGCTTGGGGGACCCCGACAATGAGCAGTTCTTC
TRBD2 | TRBJ2-1 | . | TRBV10-1 | CASSESGGLAGLNEQFF | TGCGCCAGCAGTGAGTCGGGGGGACTAGCGGGACTCAATGAGCAGTTCTTC
. | TRBJ2-1 | . | TRBV11-3 | CASSLDREKQFF | TGTGCCAGCAGCTTAGATAGGGAGAAGCAGTTCTTC
. | TRBJ1-1 | few | TRBV4-1 | CASSQLGLATEAFF | TGCGCCAGCAGCCAACTGGGTTTGGCCACTGAAGCTTTCTTT
TRBD2 | TRBJ2-6 | . | TRBV6-1 | CASSAKLAGAEGANVLTF | TGTGCCAGCAGTGCAAAACTAGCGGGAGCTGAAGGGGCCAACGTCCTGACTTTC
. | TRBJ2-7 | . | TRBV28 | CASSSGQSNEQYF | TGTGCCAGCAGTTCCGGACAGTCCAACGAGCAGTACTTC
. | TRBJ2-5 | . | TRBV6-5 | CASSQSQWRETQYF | TGTGCCAGCAGTCAATCGCAATGGCGGGAGACCCAGTACTTC
. | TRBJ1-2 | . | TRBV28 | CAITGGVAYGYTF | TGTGCCATCACGGGTGGGGTGGCCTATGGCTACACCTTC
. | TRBJ1-1 | once | TRBV6-1 | CASSEQGWNTEAFF | TGTGCCAGCAGTGAACAGGGGTGGAACACTGAAGCTTTCTTT